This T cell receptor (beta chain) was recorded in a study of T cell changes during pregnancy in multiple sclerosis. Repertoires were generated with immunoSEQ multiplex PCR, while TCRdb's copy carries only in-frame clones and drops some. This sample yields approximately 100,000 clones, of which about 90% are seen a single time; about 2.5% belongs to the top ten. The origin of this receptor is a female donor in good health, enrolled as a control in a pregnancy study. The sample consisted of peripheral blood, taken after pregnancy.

Here the CDR3 reads CASSLVHVIRNTGELFF. The CDR3 DNA is TGTGCCAGCAGCTTAGTTCATGTTATCAGGAACACCGGGGAGCTGTTTTTT. The chain has TRBV7-2 and TRBJ2-2, with no clear D. Looked up from germline, CDR1 is SGHTA and CDR2 is FQGNSA. Trimming stripped 1 base from V and 1 base from J, with 13 bases between. The CDR3 has 17 amino acids.